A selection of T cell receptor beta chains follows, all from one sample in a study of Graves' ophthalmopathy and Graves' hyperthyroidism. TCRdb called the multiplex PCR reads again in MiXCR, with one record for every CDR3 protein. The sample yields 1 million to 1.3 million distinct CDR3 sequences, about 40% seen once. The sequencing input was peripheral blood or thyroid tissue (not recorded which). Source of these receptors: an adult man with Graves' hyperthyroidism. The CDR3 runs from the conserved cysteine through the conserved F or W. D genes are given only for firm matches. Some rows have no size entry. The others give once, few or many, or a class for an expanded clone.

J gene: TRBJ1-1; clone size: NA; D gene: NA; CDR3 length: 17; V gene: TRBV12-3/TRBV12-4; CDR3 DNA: TGTGCCAGCAGCCAGCCCCGGGGTAGGGGATTGAACACTGAAGCTTTCTTT; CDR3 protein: CASSQPRGRGLNTEAFF
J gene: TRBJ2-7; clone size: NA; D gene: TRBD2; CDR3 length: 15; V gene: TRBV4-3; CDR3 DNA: TGCGCCAGCAGCCAAGGATGGAGCGGGGCCTACGAGCAGTACTTC; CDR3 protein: CASSQGWSGAYEQYF
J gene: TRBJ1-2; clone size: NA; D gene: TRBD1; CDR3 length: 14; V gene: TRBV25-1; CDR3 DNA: TGTGCCAGCAGAAACCACCGACAGGGTCGTTTTTACACCTTC; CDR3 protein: CASRNHRQGRFYTF
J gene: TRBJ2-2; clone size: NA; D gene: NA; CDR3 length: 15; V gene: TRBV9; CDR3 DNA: TGTGCCAGCAGCCCCAGCCTCGGGGGCACCGGGGAGCTGTTTTTT; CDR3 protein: CASSPSLGGTGELFF
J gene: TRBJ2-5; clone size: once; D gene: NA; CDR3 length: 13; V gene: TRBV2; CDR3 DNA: TGTGCCAGCAACGGCCAGGGTCAAGAGACCCAGTACTTC; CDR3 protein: CASNGQGQETQYF
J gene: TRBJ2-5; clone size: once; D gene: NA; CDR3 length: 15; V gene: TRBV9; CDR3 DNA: TGTGCCAGCAGCGGAGCCGGCAGGGGTGAAGAGACCCAGTACTTC; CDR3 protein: CASSGAGRGEETQYF
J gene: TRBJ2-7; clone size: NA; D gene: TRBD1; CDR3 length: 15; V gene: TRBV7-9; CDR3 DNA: TGCGCCAGCAGCGTGGGACAGGTGGCCTCCTACGAGCAGTACTTC; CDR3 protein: CASSVGQVASYEQYF
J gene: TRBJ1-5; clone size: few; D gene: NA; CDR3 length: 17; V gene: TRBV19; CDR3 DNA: TGTGCCAGTAGTATCTTCGGTGAACGTTATAGCAATCAGCCCCAGCATTTT; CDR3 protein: CASSIFGERYSNQPQHF
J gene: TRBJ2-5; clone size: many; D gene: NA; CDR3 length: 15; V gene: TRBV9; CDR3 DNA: TGTGCCAGCAGCCCCGGGTGGCAGGGTGAGGAGACCCAGTACTTC; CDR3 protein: CASSPGWQGEETQYF
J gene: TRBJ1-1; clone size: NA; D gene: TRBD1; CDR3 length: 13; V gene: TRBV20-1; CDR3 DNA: TGCAGTGCTAGATCGCAGGGGGGCACTGAAGTTTTCTTT; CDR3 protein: CSARSQGGTEVFF